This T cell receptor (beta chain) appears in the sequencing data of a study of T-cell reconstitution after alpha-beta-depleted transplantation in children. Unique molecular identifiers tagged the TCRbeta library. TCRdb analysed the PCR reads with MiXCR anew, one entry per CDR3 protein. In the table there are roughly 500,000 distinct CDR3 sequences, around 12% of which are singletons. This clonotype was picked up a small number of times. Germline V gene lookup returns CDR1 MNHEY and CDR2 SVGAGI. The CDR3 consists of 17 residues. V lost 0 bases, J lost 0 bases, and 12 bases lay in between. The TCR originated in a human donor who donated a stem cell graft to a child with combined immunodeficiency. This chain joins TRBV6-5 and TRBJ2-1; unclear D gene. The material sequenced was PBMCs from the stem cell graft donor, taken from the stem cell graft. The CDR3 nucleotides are TGTGCCAGCAGTTACTCCGCGGCCCCGAGCTCCTACAATGAGCAGTTCTTC. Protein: CASSYSAAPSSYNEQFF.